These 21 T cell receptor beta chains share one sample of origin, sequenced in a study of lymphopenia after photon versus proton radiotherapy. TCRdb's table, derived via immunoSEQ multiplex PCR, lists solely in-frame clones and lacks some. The sample lists about 16,000 clones; 65% to 90% were seen once. The source was peripheral blood, collected from a patient treated with proton-based radiotherapy. Source of these receptors: a man aged 65-85 years with pancreatic cancer.

This chain joins TRBV30 and TRBJ2-3; D is unclear. Trimming cost V 2 bases and J 0 bases, with 6 bases left between them. The CDR3 is made up of 13 amino acids. Germline-derived CDR1 and CDR2 are GTSNPN and SVGIG (reference sequence). For the CDR3, the DNA is TGTGCCTGGAGTTTGGTTAGCACAGATACGCAGTATTTT. This sequence encodes CAWSLVSTDTQYF.

This rearrangement joins TRBV7-9 to TRBJ2-5, with 12 nucleotides matching TRBD2. Trimming at V came to 7 bases and at J to 5 bases, leaving 11 bases not matched to a gene. CDR1 and CDR2 from the germline V gene are SEHNR and FQNEAQ (reference sequence). The CDR3 has 16 amino acids. CDR3 coding DNA: TGTGCCAGCAACCATCCACTAGCGGGAGGTCTGGAGACCCAGTACTTC. This sequence encodes CASNHPLAGGLETQYF.

The chain has TRBV9 and TRBJ1-2; D is undetermined. Germline-derived CDR1 and CDR2 are SGDLS and YYNGEE. Trimming pared 4 bases from V and 2 bases from J, leaving 15 bases between. The CDR3 has 15 residues. CDR3 sequence reads: CASSPRTEVNYGYTF. CDR3 DNA: TGTGCCAGCAGCCCACGGACCGAAGTGAACTATGGCTACACCTTC.

This chain uses TRBV5-8 with TRBJ1-2; 7 bases agree with TRBD1. Germline V gives CDR1 SGHTS, CDR2 YDEGEE. With V trimmed by 0 bases and J by 10 bases, 6 bases remained unmatched. CDR3 length: 13 amino acids. CDR3: CASSLVGTAFYTF. CDR3 in DNA: TGTGCCAGCAGCTTGGTTGGGACAGCCTTCTACACCTTC.

The chain carries TRBV30 and TRBJ1-3, with D possibly TRBD1 on 5 matching bases. Trimming cost V 2 bases and J 3 bases, with 8 bases left between them. This CDR3 contains 13 residues. The germline gives CDR1 GTSNPN, CDR2 SVGIG (reference sequence). The CDR3 reads CAWSMGDGNTIYF. In DNA form, the CDR3 reads TGTGCCTGGAGTATGGGGGATGGAAACACCATATATTTT.

The chain carries TRBV29-1 and TRBJ2-7; D is perhaps TRBD1 (5 bases). This CDR3 has 13 amino acids. Germline CDR1 SQVTM, CDR2 ANQGSEA. V was trimmed by 2 bases and J by 1 base, leaving 9 bases between them. CDR3 residues: CSVETGLSYEQYF. In DNA form, the CDR3 reads TGCAGCGTTGAAACAGGCCTGTCCTACGAGCAGTACTTC.

Only a few counts were recorded for this clone. V and J are TRBV5-1 and TRBJ2-2; 7 bases map to TRBD1. From germline, CDR1 is SGHRS and CDR2 YFSETQ. This CDR3 is built from 17 residues. The V and J ends lost 0 bases and 1 base, in that order; junction bases with no gene match: 6. The CDR3 loop is CASSLAGAGGNTGELFF. In DNA form, the CDR3 reads TGCGCCAGCAGCTTGGCCGGCGCAGGGGGGAACACCGGGGAGCTGTTTTTT.

The chain joins TRBV30 to TRBJ2-7, with D unresolved. The CDR3 runs 12 residues. The V end lost 4 bases, the J end lost 0 bases, and 7 bases lay between the germline ends. Germline CDR1 and CDR2: GTSNPN and SVGIG (reference sequence). CDR3 in amino acids: CAWNTFSYEQYF. The CDR3 nucleotides read TGTGCCTGGAACACCTTCTCCTACGAGCAGTACTTC.

V gene TRBV27 combines with J gene TRBJ1-1; perhaps TRBD1 as D (5 bases). V was shortened by 2 bases and J by 4 bases, with 8 bases between the two germline ends. The CDR3 spans 13 residues. Germline lookup yields CDR1 MNHEY and CDR2 SMNVEV (reference sequence). The CDR3, as DNA: TGTGCCAGCAGTTTAAGGGGAACCACTGAAGCTTTCTTT. Protein sequence: CASSLRGTTEAFF.

The chain is built from TRBV29-1 and TRBJ2-7, with D perhaps TRBD1 or TRBD2 (5 bases each). The CDR3 spans 13 residues. The germline V gene encodes CDR1 SQVTM and CDR2 ANQGSEA. V was pared by 6 bases and J by 1 base, with 13 bases between. CDR3 sequence reads: CSVGEGESYEQYF. The CDR3, as DNA: TGCAGCGTGGGGGAAGGGGAGTCCTACGAGCAGTACTTC.

This sequence joins TRBV9 and TRBJ2-4, with 11 nucleotides matching TRBD2. The CDR3 runs 16 residues. With 4 bases clipped from V and 5 bases from J, the junction kept 8 bases outside the gene matches. Germline V gene lookup returns CDR1 SGDLS and CDR2 YYNGEE. For the CDR3, the DNA is TGTGCCAGCAGCCCCCATAGCGGGAGGGCCGAAAACATTCAGTACTTC. This gives the protein CASSPHSGRAENIQYF.

The chain uses TRBV10-3 and TRBJ1-1; perhaps TRBD1 as D (5 bases). V shed 2 bases and J shed 1 base, with 14 bases lying between them. CDR1 and CDR2 from the germline V gene are ENHRY and SYGVKD. The CDR3 runs to 16 residues. CDR3 in amino acids: CAISERGVSRNTEAFF. CDR3 DNA: TGTGCCATCAGTGAGAGAGGGGTGAGCCGGAACACTGAAGCTTTCTTT.

This clone was seen only once. DNA of the CDR3: TGTGCCAGCAGGACCTGGGACAGCGACACTGAAGCTTTCTTT. It yields the protein CASRTWDSDTEAFF. The chain carries TRBV2 and TRBJ1-1; 7 positions agree with TRBD1. The CDR3 length is 14 residues. In germline, CDR1 is SNHLY, CDR2 FYNNEI. V lost 6 bases, J lost 3 bases, and 7 bases stayed unmatched. The full variable domain, completed using reference TRBV2 and TRBJ1-1, is EPEVTQTPSHQVTQMGQEVILRCVPISNHLYFYWYRQILGQKVEFLVSFYNNEISEKSEIFDDQFSVERPDGSNFTLKIRSTKLEDSAMYFCASRTWDSDTEAFFGQGTRLTVV.

This clone appeared a few times. V gene TRBV5-1 combines with J gene TRBJ2-1; D may be TRBD1 (5 bases). The germline CDR1 and CDR2 sequences are SGHRS and YFSETQ. This CDR3 comprises 16 residues. Trimming stripped 1 base from V and 8 bases from J, with 19 bases between. CDR3 residues: CASSLRSLQGDHEQFF. CDR3 DNA: TGCGCCAGCAGCTTGCGTTCTCTCCAGGGTGACCATGAGCAGTTCTTC.

This clone showed up just a few times. This chain uses TRBV14 with TRBJ2-5; 9 nucleotides agree with TRBD2. Germline lookup yields CDR1 SGHDN and CDR2 FVKESK. After removal of 6 bases from V and 4 bases from J, the junction contained 6 bases not matched to a gene. CDR3 length: 14 amino acids. CDR3 residues: CASRPSGIAETQYF. CDR3 sequence (DNA): TGTGCCAGCAGGCCTAGCGGGATCGCAGAGACCCAGTACTTC.

This clone appeared a single time. The J gene is TRBJ1-2, the V gene TRBV19, with unresolved D. V lost 8 bases and J 6 bases, leaving 7 bases between the germline ends. CDR1 and CDR2 (germline): LNHDA, SQIVND (reference sequence). The CDR3 has 10 residues. The CDR3 here is CASEGNGYTF. CDR3 nucleotides: TGTGCCAGTGAAGGGAATGGCTACACCTTC.

The V and J genes are TRBV30 and TRBJ1-3; TRBD1 might be the D (6 bases). CDR3 length equals 14 residues. V shed 5 bases and J shed 0 bases, with 11 bases lying between them. Germline CDR1 reads GTSNPN; CDR2 reads SVGIG (reference sequence). The CDR3 bases are TGTGCCTGGCAAGGGGGGAACTCTGGAAACACCATATATTTT. Amino acids: CAWQGGNSGNTIYF.

CDR3 DNA: TGTGCCAGTAGTAGACAGGGAGTCTCGGGTCAGCCCCAGCATTTT. Protein product: CASSRQGVSGQPQHF. The chain links TRBV19 to TRBJ1-5; 7 positions match TRBD1. Germline V lookup: CDR1 LNHDA, CDR2 SQIVND (reference sequence). CDR3 size: 15 residues. With V trimmed by 4 bases and J by 6 bases, 9 bases remained unmatched.

This clone was counted only a few times. J is TRBJ2-5 and V is TRBV27; possible D gene TRBD2, 5 bases. The V end was cut by 3 bases, the J end by 5 bases, with 10 bases between. The V gene's germline CDR1 is MNHEY and CDR2 SMNVEV (reference sequence). This CDR3 has 13 residues. CDR3 in amino acids: CASSFSGFETQYF. For the CDR3, the DNA is TGTGCCAGCAGTTTCAGCGGATTCGAGACCCAGTACTTC.

The chain recombines TRBV5-6 with TRBJ1-5; 7 bases are a match to TRBD1. V gave up 4 bases and J gave up 7 bases; unmatched junction bases: 11. Germline V gives CDR1 SGHDT, CDR2 YYEEEE. The CDR3 totals 15 residues. The CDR3 protein is CASSRRQGARQPQHF. Here the CDR3 DNA reads TGTGCCAGCAGCCGACGACAGGGAGCCCGCCAGCCCCAGCATTTT.

This rearrangement joins TRBV5-5 to TRBJ2-5, with 12 bases aligning to TRBD2. The better agreement between TRBJ2-7 and the DNA end casts doubt on the J call. The CDR3 is 16 residues long. Germline V gives CDR1 SGHKS, CDR2 YYEKEE (reference sequence). CDR3 amino acids: CASSPGTSGSSYEQYF. As DNA, the CDR3 is TGTGCCAGCAGCCCGGGGACTAGCGGGTCCTCCTACGAGCAGTACTTC.